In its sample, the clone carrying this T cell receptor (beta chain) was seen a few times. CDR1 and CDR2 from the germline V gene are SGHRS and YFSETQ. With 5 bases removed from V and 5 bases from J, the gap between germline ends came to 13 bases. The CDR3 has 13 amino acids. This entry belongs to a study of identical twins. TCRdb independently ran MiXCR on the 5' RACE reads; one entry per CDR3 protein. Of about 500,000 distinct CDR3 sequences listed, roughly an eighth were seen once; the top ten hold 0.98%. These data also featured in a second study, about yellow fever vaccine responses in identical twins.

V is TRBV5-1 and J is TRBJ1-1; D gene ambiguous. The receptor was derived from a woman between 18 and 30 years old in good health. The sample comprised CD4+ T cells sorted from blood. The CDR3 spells CASRTERATEAFF. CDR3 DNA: TGCGCCAGCAGGACCGAAAGGGCTACTGAAGCTTTCTTT.